Only a few counts were recorded for the clone carrying this T cell receptor beta chain. The data originate from a study of blood T cells in healthy people across ages. PCR was performed a second time for 7 to 11 cycles using a sample-barcoded 5' primer and a J-beta primer mix. In TCRdb, the 5' RACE reads were re-called with MiXCR into one record per CDR3 protein. The data hold some 710,000 distinct CDR3 sequences, with 22% observed a single time. V lost 9 bases to trimming and J lost 7 bases, with 16 bases between them. The CDR3 covers 14 residues. Germline V CDR1 and CDR2: SGHVS, FNYEAQ. Sequenced material: blood. This clonotype was obtained from a man in his 70s in good health. The chain employs TRBV7-6 and TRBJ1-6; D not resolved. The CDR3 coding sequence is TGTGCCAGTCGGCCCTCAAGTCTAAATTCACCCCTCCACTTT. This encodes CASRPSSLNSPLHF.